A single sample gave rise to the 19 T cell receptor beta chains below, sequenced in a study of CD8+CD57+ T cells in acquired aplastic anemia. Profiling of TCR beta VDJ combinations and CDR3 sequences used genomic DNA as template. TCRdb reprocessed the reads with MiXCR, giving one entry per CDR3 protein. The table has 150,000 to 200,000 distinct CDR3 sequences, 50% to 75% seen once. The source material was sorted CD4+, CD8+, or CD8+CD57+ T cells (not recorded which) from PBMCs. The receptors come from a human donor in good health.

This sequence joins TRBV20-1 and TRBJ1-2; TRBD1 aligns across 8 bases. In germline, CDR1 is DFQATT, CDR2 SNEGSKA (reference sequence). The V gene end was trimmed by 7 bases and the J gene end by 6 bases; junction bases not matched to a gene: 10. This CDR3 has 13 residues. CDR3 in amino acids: CSVHTDRVDGYTF. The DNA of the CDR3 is TGCAGTGTTCACACGGACAGGGTCGATGGCTACACCTTC.

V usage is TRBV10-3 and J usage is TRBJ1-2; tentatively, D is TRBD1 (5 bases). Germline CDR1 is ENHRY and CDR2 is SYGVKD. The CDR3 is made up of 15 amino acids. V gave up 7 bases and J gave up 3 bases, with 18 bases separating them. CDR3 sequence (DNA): TGTGCCATCAAAGCGGTCGGCACAGGCGACTATGGCTACACCTTC. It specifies CAIKAVGTGDYGYTF.

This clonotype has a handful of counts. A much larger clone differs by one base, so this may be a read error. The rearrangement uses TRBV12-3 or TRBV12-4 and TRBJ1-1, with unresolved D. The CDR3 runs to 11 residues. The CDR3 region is CASSFSTGAFF. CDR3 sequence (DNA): TGTGCCAGCAGTTTTAGCACTGGAGCTTTCTTT.

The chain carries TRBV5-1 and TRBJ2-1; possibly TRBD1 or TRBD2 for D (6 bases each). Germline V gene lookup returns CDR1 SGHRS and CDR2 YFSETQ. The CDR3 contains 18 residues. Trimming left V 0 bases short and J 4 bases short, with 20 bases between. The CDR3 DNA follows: TGCGCCAGCAGCTTGGGTCGGGGGCTCCCACATTTGTACAATGAGCAGTTCTTC. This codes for CASSLGRGLPHLYNEQFF.

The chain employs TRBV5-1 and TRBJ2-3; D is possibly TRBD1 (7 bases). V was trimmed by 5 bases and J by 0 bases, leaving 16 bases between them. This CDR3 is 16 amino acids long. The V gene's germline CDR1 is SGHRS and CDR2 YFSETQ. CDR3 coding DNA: TGCGCCAGCAGAATAGACAGGGAGGTGAGCACAGATACGCAGTATTTT. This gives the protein CASRIDREVSTDTQYF.

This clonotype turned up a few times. This CDR3 reads CAISESGIPYYGYTF. CDR3 DNA: TGTGCCATCAGTGAGTCGGGGATCCCATACTATGGCTACACCTTC. The gene calls are TRBV10-3 and TRBJ1-2; D gene uncertain. Germline V gene sequence: CDR1 ENHRY, CDR2 SYGVKD. Trimming took off 0 bases at V and 3 bases at J, with 11 bases between the two ends. This CDR3 region has 15 residues.

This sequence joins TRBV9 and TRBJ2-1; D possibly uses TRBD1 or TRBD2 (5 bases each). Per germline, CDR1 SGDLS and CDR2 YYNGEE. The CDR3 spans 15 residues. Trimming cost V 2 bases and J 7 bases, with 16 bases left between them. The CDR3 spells CASSVIGERWNEQFF. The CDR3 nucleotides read TGTGCCAGCAGCGTTATAGGGGAGAGGTGGAATGAGCAGTTCTTC.

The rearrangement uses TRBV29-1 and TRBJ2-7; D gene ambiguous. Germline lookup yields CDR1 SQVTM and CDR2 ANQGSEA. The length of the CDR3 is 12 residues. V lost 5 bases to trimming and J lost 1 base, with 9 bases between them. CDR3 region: CSVKTHSYEQYF. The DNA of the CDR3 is TGCAGCGTTAAGACACATTCCTACGAGCAGTACTTC.

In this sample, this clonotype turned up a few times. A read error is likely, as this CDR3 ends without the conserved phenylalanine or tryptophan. Here the CDR3 DNA reads TGTGCCATCAGTGACAGGGTAGGGGAGACCCAGTACCTC. Protein: CAISDRVGETQYL. The chain employs TRBV10-3 and TRBJ2-5; tentative D call: TRBD1 (5 bases). Trimming took off 3 bases at V and 5 bases at J, with 10 bases between the two ends. CDR3 length: 13 residues. Per germline, CDR1 ENHRY and CDR2 SYGVKD.

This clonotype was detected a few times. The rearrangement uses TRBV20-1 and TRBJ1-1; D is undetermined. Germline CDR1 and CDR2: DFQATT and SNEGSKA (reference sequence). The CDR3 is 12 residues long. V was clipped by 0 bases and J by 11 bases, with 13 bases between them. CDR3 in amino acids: CSARDPWWEAFF. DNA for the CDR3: TGCAGTGCTAGAGATCCTTGGTGGGAGGCTTTCTTT.

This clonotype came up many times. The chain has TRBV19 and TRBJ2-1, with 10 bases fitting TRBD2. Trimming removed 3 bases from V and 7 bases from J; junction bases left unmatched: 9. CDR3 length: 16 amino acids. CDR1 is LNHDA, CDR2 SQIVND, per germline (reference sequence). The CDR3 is CASSILGAGGGNEQFF. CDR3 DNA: TGTGCCAGTAGTATTTTGGGAGCGGGAGGGGGTAATGAGCAGTTCTTC.

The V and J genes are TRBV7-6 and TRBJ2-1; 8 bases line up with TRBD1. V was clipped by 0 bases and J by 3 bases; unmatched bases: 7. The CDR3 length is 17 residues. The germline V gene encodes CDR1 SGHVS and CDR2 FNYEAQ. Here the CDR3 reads CASSLAPTGVGYNEQFF. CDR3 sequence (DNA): TGTGCCAGCAGCTTAGCCCCGACAGGGGTGGGCTACAATGAGCAGTTCTTC. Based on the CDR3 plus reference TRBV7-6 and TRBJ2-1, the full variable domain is GAGVSQSPRYKVTKRGQDVALRCDPISGHVSLYWYRQALGQGPEFLTYFNYEAQQDKSGLPNDRFSAERPEGSISTLTIQRTEQRDSAMYRCASSLAPTGVGYNEQFFGPGTRLTVL.

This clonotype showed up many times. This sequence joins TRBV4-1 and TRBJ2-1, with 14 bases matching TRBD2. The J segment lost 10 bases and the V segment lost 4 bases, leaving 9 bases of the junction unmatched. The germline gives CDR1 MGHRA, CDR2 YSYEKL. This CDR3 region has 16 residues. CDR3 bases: TGCGCCAGCAGCCTCGAACCGGGACTAGCGGGAGTGGAGCAGTTCTTC. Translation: CASSLEPGLAGVEQFF.

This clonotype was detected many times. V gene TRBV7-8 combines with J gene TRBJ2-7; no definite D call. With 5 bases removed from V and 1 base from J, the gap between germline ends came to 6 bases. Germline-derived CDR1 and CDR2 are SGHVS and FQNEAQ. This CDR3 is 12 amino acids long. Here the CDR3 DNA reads TGTGCCAGCAGCCTGCGGTCCTACGAGCAGTACTTC. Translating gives CASSLRSYEQYF. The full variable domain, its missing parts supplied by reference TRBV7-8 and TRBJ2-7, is GAGVSQSPRYKVAKRGQDVALRCDPISGHVSLFWYQQALGQGPEFLTYFQNEAQLDKSGLPSDRFFAERPEGSVSTLKIQRTQQEDSAVYLCASSLRSYEQYFGPGTRLTVT.

The CDR3 here is CASSYGQGRIDGYTF. CDR3 in DNA: TGTGCCAGCAGTTACGGACAGGGGCGAATAGATGGCTACACCTTC. The gene calls are TRBV7-8 and TRBJ1-2, with TRBD1 identical over 9 bases. With 6 bases clipped from V and 6 bases from J, the junction kept 11 bases outside the gene matches. CDR3 length equals 15 residues. Looked up from germline, CDR1 is SGHVS and CDR2 is FQNEAQ.

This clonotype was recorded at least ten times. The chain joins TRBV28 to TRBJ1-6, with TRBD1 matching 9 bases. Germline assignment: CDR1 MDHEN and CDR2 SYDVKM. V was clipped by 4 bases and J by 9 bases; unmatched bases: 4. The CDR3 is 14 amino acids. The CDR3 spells CASSYRDRVSPLHF. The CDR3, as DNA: TGTGCCAGCAGTTACCGGGACAGGGTTTCACCCCTCCACTTT.

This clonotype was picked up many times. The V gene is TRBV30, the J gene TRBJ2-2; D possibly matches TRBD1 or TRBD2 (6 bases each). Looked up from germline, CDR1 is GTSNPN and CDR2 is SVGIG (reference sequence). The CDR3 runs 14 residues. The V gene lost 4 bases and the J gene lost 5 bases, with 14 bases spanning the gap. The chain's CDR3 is CAWTGGTQTGELFF. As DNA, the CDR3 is TGTGCCTGGACCGGGGGCACCCAGACCGGGGAGCTGTTTTTT.

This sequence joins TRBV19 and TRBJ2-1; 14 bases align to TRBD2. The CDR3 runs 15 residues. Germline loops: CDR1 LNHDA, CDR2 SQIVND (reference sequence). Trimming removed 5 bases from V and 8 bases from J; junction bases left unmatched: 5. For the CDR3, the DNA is TGTGCCAGTAGTTTGACTAGCGGGGGGGCTGATGAGCAGTTCTTC. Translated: CASSLTSGGADEQFF.

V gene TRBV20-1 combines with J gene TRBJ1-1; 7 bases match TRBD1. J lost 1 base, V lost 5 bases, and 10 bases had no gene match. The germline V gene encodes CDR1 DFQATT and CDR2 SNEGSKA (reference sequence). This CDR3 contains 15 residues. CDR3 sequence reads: CSADTPGQKNTEAFF. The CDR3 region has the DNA TGCAGTGCTGATACTCCGGGACAGAAGAACACTGAAGCTTTCTTT.